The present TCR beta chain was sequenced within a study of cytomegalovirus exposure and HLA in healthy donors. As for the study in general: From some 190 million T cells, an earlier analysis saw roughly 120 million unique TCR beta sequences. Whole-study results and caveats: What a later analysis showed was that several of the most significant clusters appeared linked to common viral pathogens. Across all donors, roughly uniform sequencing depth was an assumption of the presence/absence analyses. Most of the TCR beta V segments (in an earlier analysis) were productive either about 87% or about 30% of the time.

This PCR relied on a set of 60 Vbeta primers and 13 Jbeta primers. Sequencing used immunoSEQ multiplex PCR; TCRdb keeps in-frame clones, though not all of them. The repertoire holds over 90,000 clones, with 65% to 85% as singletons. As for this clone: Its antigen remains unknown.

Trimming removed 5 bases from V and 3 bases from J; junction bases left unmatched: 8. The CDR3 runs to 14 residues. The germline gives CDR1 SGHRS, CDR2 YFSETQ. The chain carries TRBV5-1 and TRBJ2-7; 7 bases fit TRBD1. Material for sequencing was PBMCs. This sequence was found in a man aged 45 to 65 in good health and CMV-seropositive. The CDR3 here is CASRTGTADYEQYF. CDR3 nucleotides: TGCGCCAGCAGGACAGGGACCGCGGACTACGAGCAGTACTTC.